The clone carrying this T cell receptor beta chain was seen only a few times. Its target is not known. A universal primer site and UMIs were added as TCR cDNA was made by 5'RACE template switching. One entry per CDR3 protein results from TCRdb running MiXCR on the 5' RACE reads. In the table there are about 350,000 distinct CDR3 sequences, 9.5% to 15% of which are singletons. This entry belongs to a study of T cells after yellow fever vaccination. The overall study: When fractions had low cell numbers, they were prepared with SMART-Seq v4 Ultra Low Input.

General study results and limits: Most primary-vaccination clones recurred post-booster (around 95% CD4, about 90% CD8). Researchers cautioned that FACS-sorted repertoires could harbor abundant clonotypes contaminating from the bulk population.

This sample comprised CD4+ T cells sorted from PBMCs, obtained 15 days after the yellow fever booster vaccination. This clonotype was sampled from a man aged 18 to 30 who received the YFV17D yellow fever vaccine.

CDR3: CASSLKGSSGNTIYF. As DNA, the CDR3 is TGTGCCAGCAGTTTAAAGGGCAGCTCTGGAAACACCATATATTTT. V usage is TRBV27 and J usage is TRBJ1-3; D gene unclear. The V end was cut by 2 bases, the J end by 0 bases, with 8 bases between. The CDR3 sequence is 15 residues long. The germline gives CDR1 MNHEY, CDR2 SMNVEV (reference sequence).